The TCR beta chain under discussion was sequenced for a study of B cell selection in AIRE deficiency (dated by TCRdb to the late 2010s). Looking at the study overall: TCRbeta repertoires of sorted blood CD4+ conventional T cells and regulatory T cells were compared between AIRE-deficient patients and healthy controls. The TCR-sequenced cohort comprised about five AIRE-deficient APECED patients and about five healthy control donors.

In the germline V gene (reference sequence), CDR1 corresponds to SGHKS and CDR2 to YYEKEE. The CDR3 numbers 15 residues from cysteine through phenylalanine. Just the 45-base CDR3 DNA is kept, in frame starting at base 1. V loses 4 bases, J loses 6 bases, and the germline ends lie 16 bases apart. With respect to this clone: The target of this receptor is not known. No clone much larger than this one lies a single base away; base qualities are absent.

The immunoSEQ platform was used to sequence the TCRbeta chain. Per the original workflow: When conventional T cell repertoires were pooled, patients gave around 100,000 distinct in-frame TCRbeta sequences, while healthy donors gave approximately 1.3x10^5. Treg TCRbeta sequences found in two or more individuals were classed as public, and these public Treg TCRbeta sequences were then looked for in Tconv repertoires. To test for differences between groups, Mann-Whitney U tests with Bonferroni-Dunn correction were run in GraphPad Prism 7.03. TCRdb limited this immuneACCESS table to in-frame rearrangements with V and J called. A share of clones is missing; checked studies link under half to unresolved V genes, and the rest is unexplained. V and J calls and clone size are those listed in that table; D and trimming were worked out from the DNA. The sample includes more than 25,000 clones, with 95% observed a single time. The ten largest clones capture roughly 0.26% of the sample.

The study at large found these results: Shorter CDR3s were found in shared Treg sequences, reflecting a bias toward rearrangements containing few non-templated nucleotide insertions. Among some 3,500 shared Treg TCRbeta sequences, around 31% were shared exclusively among healthy donors and about 9.4% exclusively among patients, which suggests that Treg selection is less efficient in the absence of AIRE. Only TCRbeta chains were sequenced, and under 45% of shared healthy-donor Treg sequences were also present in healthy Tconv cells, possibly due to differing TCRalpha chains. Roughly a third of the Treg TCRbeta sequences shared among healthy donors were found in patient Tconv cells, which suggests that Treg-biased clones were diverted into the Tconv compartment. In terms of TCRBV gene usage, CDR3 length and TCR diversity, Tconv and Treg cells from AIRE-deficient patients looked similar to Tconv and Treg cells from healthy donors.

Conventional CD4 T cells were sorted as CD4+CD127+ cells. The healthy donors who provided the control samples were not related to the patients. Sorting of Tconv and Treg cells intended for TCRbeta sequencing was performed on a FACSAria flow cytometer. The sorted cells went into 5-ml round-bottom polystyrene tubes, and the dry cell pellets were then frozen at -80 degrees C until sequencing. The sequenced material came from CD4+CD127+ conventional T cells sorted from PBMCs. The chain was built from TRBV5-5 and TRBJ2-2; the D segment might be TRBD1 or TRBD2, since each matches 5 bases. This clonotype originated in a human donor in good health. The base sequence is TGTGCCAGCAGCCTCGGGGCTCTTGACGCCGGGGAGCTGTTTTTT. Its protein product is CASSLGALDAGELFF.